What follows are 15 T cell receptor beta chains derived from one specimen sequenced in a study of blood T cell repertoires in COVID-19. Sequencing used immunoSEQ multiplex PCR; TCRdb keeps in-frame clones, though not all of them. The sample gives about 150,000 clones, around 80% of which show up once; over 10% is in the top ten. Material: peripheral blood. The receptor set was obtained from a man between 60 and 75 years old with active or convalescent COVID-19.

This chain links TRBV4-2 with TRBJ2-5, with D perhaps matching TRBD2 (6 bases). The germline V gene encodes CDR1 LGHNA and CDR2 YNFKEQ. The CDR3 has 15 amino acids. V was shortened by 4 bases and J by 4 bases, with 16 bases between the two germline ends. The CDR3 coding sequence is TGTGCCAGCAGCCCTAACGGGGGAAGGGGAGAGACCCAGTACTTC. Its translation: CASSPNGGRGETQYF.

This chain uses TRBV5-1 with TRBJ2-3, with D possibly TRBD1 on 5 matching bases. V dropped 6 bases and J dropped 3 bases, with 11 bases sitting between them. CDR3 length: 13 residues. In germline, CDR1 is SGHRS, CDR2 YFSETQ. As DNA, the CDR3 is TGCGCCAGCATCGAAACAGGAACAGATACGCAGTATTTT. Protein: CASIETGTDTQYF.

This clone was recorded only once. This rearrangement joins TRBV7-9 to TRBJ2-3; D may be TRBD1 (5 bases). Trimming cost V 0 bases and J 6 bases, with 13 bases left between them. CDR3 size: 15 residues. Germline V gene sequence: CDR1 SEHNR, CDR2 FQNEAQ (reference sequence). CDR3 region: CASSLADTGRDTQYF. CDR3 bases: TGTGCCAGCAGCTTAGCGGACACCGGACGGGATACGCAGTATTTT.

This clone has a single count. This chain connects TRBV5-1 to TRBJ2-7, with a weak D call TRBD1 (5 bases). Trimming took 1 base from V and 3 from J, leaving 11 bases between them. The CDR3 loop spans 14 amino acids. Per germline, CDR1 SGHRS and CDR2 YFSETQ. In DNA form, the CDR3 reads TGCGCCAGCAGCTTGCAGGGTCCCCTCTACGAGCAGTACTTC. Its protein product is CASSLQGPLYEQYF.

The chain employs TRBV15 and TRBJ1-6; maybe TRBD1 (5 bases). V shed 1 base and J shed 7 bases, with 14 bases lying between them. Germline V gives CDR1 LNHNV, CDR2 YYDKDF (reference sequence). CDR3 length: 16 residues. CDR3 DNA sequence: TGTGCCACCAGCAGAGTTCAGGACACCCCAAATTCACCCCTCCACTTT. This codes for CATSRVQDTPNSPLHF.

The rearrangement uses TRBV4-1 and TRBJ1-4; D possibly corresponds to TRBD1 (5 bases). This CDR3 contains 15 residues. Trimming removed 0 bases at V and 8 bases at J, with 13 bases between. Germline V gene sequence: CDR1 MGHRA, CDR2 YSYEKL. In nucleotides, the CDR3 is TGCGCCAGCAGCCAAGAAAGCCAGGGAGGCGAAAAACTGTTTTTT. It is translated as CASSQESQGGEKLFF.

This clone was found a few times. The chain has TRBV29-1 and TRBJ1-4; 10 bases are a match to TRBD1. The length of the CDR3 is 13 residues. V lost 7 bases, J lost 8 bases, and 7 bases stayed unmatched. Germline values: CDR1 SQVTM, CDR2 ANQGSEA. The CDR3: CSAGTGVREKLFF. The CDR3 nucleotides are TGCAGCGCCGGGACAGGGGTTCGCGAAAAACTGTTTTTT.

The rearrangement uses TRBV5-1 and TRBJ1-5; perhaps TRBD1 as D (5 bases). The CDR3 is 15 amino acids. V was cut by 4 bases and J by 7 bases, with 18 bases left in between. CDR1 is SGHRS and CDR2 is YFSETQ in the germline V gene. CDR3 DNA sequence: TGCGCCAGCAGCCCTTTGGGGGGGGTGGGACAGCCCCAGCATTTT. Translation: CASSPLGGVGQPQHF.

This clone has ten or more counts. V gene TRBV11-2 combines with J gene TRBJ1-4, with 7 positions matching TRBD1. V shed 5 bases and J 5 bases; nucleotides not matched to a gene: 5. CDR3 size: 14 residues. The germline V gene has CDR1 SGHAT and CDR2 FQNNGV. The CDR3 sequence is CASSRDRENEKLFF. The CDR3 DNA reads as TGTGCCAGCAGCCGGGACAGAGAAAATGAAAAACTGTTTTTT.

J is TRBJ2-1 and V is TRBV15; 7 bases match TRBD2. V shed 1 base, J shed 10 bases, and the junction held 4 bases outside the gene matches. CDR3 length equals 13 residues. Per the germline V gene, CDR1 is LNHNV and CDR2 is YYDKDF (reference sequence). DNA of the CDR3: TGTGCCACCAGCAGAGGGACTAGGTTCGAGCAGTTCTTC. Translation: CATSRGTRFEQFF.

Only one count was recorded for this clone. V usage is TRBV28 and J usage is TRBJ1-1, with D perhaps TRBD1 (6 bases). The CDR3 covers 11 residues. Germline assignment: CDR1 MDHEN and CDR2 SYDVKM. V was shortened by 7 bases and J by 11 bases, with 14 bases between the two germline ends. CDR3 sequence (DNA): TGTGCCAGCACCCCGAGGGGGAAGGCTTTCTTT. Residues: CASTPRGKAFF.

Written as DNA, the CDR3 is TGTGCCAGCGGCAAGACAGGGAACGGAAACACCATATATTTT. Amino acid sequence: CASGKTGNGNTIYF. This chain joins TRBV19 and TRBJ1-3, with 7 bases identical to TRBD1. The CDR3 sequence is 14 residues long. Trimming cost V 9 bases and J 4 bases; bases outside gene matches: 9. In germline, CDR1 is LNHDA, CDR2 SQIVND (reference sequence).

This CDR3 reads CASSLANRAYEQYF. In DNA form, the CDR3 reads TGTGCCAGCAGCTTAGCGAACAGGGCCTACGAGCAGTACTTC. The chain uses TRBV7-9 and TRBJ2-7; TRBD1 might be the D (6 bases). V was trimmed by 0 bases and J by 2 bases, leaving 8 bases between them. This CDR3 has 14 amino acids. CDR1 is SEHNR and CDR2 is FQNEAQ in the germline V gene (reference sequence).

CDR3 nucleotide sequence: TGTGCCAGCAGCAAAGCTGCGGGGAAACAAGATAGCAATCAGCCCCAGCATTTT. Amino acid sequence: CASSKAAGKQDSNQPQHF. The J gene is TRBJ1-5, the V gene TRBV21-1. TRBV21-1 is a pseudogene segment. The CDR3 has 18 amino acids.

The CDR3 sequence is CASSPGPQGGLNTEAFF. As DNA, the CDR3 is TGCGCCAGCAGCCCGGGACCGCAAGGGGGTTTAAACACTGAAGCTTTCTTT. V is TRBV5-1 and J is TRBJ1-1, with D perhaps matching TRBD1 (6 bases). Germline V gene data show CDR1 as SGHRS and CDR2 as YFSETQ. This CDR3 is 17 amino acids long. Between the trimmed V and J ends, which lost 4 bases and 2 bases, there was a span of 21 bases.